This TCR beta chain comes out of a study of blood T cell repertoires in COVID-19. In the study overall: Researchers got acute and convalescent COVID-19 samples from the United States, Italy and Spain. PBMCs, B-cell-depleted T cells, or T cells were the source of the cDNA or gDNA that made up the material.

In the original processing: Reference gene primer amplification in the assay estimated nucleated cell counts. Here immunoSEQ multiplex PCR was the method, and the copy in TCRdb shows in-frame clones only, minus some. V and J calls plus clone size are reproduced from that table; the DNA served to infer D and trimming. The data hold 240,000 or so clones, with around 83% observed a single time. V was clipped by 5 bases and J by 4 bases; unmatched bases: 7. Germline CDR1 ENHRY, CDR2 SYGVKD. There are 15 residues in the CDR3. The sequence derives from a man aged 25 to 40 who had recovered from COVID-19. Sequences were obtained from peripheral blood. The chain uses TRBV10-3 and TRBJ2-3; 9 positions match TRBD2. CDR3 nucleotides: TGTGCCATCAGTAAATTAGCGGGGGACCCAGATACGCAGTATTTT. It yields the protein CAISKLAGDPDTQYF.